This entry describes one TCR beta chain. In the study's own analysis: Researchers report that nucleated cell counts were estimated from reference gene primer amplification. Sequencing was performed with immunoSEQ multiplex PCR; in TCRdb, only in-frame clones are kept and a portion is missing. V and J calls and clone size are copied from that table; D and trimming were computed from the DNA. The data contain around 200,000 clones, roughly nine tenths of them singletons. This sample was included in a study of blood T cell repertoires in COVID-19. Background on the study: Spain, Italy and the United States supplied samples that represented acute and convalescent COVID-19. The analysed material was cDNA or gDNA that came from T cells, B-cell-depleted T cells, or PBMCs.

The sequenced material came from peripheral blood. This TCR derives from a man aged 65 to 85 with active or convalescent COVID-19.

The CDR3 sequence is CASSPRVPGTDTQYF. The DNA of the CDR3 is TGTGCCAGCAGTCCCCGGGTCCCCGGCACAGATACGCAGTATTTT. This rearrangement joins TRBV27 to TRBJ2-3; D gene uncertain. The V end was cut by 5 bases, the J end by 1 base, with 13 bases between. CDR1 MNHEY and CDR2 SMNVEV come from the germline V gene (reference sequence). The CDR3 extends over 15 amino acids.